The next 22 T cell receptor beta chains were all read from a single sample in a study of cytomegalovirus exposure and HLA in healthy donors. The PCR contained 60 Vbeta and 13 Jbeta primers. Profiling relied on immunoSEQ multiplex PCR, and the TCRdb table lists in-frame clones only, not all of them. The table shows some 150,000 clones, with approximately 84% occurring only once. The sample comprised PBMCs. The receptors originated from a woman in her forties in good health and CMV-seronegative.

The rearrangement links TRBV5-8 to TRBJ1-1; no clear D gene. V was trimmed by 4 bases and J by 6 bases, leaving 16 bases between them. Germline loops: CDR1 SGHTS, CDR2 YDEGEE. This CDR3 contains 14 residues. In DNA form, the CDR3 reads TGTGCCAGCAGCCCCACCCAACCTAGATCTGAAGCTTTCTTT. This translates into CASSPTQPRSEAFF.

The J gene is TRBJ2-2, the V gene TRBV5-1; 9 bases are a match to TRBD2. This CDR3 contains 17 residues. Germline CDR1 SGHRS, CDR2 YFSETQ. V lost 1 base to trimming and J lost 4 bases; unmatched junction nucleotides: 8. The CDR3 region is CASSLHQAGGSTGELFF. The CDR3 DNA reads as TGCGCCAGCAGCTTGCATCAAGCGGGAGGATCCACCGGGGAGCTGTTTTTT.

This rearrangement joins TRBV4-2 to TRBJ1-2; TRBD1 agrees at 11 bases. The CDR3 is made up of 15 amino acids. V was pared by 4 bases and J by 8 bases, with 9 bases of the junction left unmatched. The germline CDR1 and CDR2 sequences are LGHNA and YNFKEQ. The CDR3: CASSPGPGQGEGYTF. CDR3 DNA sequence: TGTGCCAGCAGCCCAGGCCCGGGACAGGGGGAAGGCTACACCTTC.

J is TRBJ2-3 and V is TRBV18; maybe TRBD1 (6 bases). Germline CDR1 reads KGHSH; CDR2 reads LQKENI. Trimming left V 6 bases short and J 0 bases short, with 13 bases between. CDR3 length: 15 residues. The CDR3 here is CASSRDITSTDTQYF. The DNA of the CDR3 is TGTGCCAGCTCCCGGGACATTACTAGCACAGATACGCAGTATTTT. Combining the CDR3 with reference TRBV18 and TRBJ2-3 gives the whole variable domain NAGVMQNPRHLVRRRGQEARLRCSPMKGHSHVYWYRQLPEEGLKFMVYLQKENIIDESGMPKERFSAEFPKEGPSILRIQQVVRGDSAAYFCASSRDITSTDTQYFGPGTRLTVL.

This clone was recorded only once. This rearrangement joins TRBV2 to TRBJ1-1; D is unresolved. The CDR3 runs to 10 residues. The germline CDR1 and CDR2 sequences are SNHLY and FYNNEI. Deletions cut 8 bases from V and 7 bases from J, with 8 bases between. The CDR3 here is CASLYLEAFF. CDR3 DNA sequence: TGTGCCAGCCTTTATCTTGAAGCTTTCTTT.

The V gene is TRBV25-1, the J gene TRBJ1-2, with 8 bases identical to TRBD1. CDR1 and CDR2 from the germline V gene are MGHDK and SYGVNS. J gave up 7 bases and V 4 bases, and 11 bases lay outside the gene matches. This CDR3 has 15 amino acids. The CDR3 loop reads CASSVQGARPLGYTF. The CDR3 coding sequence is TGTGCCAGCAGTGTCCAGGGGGCAAGGCCCCTTGGCTACACCTTC.

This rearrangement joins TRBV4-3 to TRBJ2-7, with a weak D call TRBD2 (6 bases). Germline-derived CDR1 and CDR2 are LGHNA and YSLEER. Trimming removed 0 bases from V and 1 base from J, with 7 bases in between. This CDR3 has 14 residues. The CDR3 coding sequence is TGCGCCAGCAGCCAAGACGGGGGTTCCTACGAGCAGTACTTC. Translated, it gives CASSQDGGSYEQYF.

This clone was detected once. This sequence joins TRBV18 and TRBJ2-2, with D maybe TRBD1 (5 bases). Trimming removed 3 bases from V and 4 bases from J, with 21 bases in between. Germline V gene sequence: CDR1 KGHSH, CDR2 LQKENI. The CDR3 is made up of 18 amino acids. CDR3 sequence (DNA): TGTGCCAGCTCACCCAGGGCGTTGGGCTTGACCAGCACCGGGGAGCTGTTTTTT. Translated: CASSPRALGLTSTGELFF.

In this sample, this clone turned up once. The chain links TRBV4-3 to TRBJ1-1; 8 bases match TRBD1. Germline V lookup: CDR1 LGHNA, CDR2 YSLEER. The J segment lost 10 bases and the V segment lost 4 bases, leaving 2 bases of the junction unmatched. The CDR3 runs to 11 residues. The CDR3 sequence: CASSRGQGAFF. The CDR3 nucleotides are TGCGCCAGCAGCCGAGGACAGGGAGCTTTCTTT.

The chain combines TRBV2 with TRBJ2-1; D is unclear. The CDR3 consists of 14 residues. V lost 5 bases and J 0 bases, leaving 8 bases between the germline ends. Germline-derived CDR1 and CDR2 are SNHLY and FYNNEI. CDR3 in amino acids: CASSSVSSYNEQFF. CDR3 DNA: TGTGCCAGCAGTAGCGTGAGCTCCTACAATGAGCAGTTCTTC.

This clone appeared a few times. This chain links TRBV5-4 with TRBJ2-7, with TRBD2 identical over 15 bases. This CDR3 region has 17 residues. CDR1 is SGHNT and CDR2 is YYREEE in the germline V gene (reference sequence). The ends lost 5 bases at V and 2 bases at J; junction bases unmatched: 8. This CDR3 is CASSPGLAGGLTYEQYF. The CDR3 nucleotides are TGTGCCAGCAGTCCGGGACTAGCGGGAGGACTTACCTACGAGCAGTACTTC.

CDR3 sequence reads: CASSLTDRGWQPQHF. CDR3 coding DNA: TGTGCCAGCAGTTTAACGGACAGGGGCTGGCAGCCCCAGCATTTT. The rearrangement links TRBV6-1 to TRBJ1-5, with 9 bases identical to TRBD1. The CDR3 has 15 amino acids. Germline loops: CDR1 MNHNS, CDR2 SASEGT. V shed 5 bases and J 7 bases; nucleotides not matched to a gene: 9.

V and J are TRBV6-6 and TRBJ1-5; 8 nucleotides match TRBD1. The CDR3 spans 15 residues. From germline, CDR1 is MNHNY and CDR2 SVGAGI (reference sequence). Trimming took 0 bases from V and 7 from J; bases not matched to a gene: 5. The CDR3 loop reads CASSYSDRGGQPQHF. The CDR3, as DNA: TGTGCCAGCAGTTACTCCGACAGGGGCGGACAGCCCCAGCATTTT.

CDR3 region: CASSLGSEAIFYEQYF. In DNA, the CDR3 is TGTGCCAGCAGCTTGGGGAGTGAGGCTATATTCTACGAGCAGTACTTC. The chain is built from TRBV5-6 and TRBJ2-7; no definite D call. Germline V CDR1 and CDR2: SGHDT, YYEEEE. The CDR3 extends over 16 amino acids. Trimming took 0 bases from V and 3 from J, leaving 16 bases between them.

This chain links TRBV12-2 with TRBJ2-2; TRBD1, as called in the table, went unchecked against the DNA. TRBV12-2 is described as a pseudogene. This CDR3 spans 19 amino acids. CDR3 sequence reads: CASRLALPPGQVQGGELFF. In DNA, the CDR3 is TGTGCAAGTCGCTTAGCCTTACCACCGGGACAGGTACAAGGCGGGGAGCTGTTTTTT.

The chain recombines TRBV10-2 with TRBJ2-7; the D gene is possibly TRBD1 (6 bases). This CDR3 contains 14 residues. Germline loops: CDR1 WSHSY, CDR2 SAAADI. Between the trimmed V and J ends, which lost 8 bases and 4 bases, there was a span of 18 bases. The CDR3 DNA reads TGCGCCAGCCGGCCAGGGGCCAACATTTACGAGCAGTACTTC. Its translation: CASRPGANIYEQYF.

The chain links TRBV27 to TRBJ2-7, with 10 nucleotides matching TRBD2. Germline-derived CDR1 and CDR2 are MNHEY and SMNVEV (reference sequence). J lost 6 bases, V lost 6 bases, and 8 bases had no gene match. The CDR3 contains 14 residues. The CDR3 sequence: CASRILAGRPEQYF. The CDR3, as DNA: TGTGCCAGCAGGATACTAGCGGGGAGACCCGAGCAGTACTTC.

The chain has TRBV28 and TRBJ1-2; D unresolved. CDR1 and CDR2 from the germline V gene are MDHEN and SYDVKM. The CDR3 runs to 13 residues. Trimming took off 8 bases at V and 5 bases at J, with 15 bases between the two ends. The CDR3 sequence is CASQKPGGYGYTF. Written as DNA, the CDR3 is TGTGCCAGCCAAAAGCCAGGAGGGTATGGCTACACCTTC.

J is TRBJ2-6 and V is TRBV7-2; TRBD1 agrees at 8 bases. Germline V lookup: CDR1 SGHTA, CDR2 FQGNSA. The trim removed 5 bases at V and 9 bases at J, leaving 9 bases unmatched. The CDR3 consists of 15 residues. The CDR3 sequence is CASSRRTGPFNVLTF. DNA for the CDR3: TGTGCCAGCAGCCGAAGGACAGGGCCCTTCAACGTCCTGACTTTC.

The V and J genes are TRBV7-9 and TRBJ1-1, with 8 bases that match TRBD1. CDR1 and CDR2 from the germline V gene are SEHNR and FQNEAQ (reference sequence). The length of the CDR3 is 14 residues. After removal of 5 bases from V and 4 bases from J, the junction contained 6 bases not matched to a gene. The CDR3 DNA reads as TGTGCCAGCAGCCCTACAGGGGGGGCCACTGAAGCTTTCTTT. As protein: CASSPTGGATEAFF.

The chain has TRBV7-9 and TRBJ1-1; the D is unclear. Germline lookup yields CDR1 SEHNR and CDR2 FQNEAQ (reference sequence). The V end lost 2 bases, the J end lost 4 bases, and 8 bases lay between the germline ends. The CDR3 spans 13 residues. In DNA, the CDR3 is TGTGCCAGCAGCTTAACACAGACCACTGAAGCTTTCTTT. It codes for CASSLTQTTEAFF.

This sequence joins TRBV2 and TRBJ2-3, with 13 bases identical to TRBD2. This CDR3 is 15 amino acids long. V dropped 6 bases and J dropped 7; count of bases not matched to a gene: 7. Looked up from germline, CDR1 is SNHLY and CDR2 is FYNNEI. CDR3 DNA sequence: TGTGCCAGCAGCTTAACTAGCGGGAGGGGGCATACGCAGTATTTT. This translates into CASSLTSGRGHTQYF. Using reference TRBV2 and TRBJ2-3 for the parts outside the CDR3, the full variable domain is EPEVTQTPSHQVTQMGQEVILRCVPISNHLYFYWYRQILGQKVEFLVSFYNNEISEKSEIFDDQFSVERPDGSNFTLKIRSTKLEDSAMYFCASSLTSGRGHTQYFGPGTRLTVL.